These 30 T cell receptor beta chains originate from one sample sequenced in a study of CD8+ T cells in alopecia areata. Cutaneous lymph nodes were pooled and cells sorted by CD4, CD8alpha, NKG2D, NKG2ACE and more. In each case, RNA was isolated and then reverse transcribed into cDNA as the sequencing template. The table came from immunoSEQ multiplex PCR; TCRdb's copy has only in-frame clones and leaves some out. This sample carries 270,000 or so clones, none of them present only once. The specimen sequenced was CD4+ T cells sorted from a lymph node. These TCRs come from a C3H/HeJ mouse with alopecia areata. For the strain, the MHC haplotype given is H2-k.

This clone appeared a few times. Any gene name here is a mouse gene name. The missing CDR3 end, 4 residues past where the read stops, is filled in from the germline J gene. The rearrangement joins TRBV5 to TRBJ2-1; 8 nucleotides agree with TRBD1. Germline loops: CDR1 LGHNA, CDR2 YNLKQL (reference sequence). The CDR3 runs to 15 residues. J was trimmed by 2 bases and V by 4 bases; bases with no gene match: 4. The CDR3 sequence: CASSPYRGDYAEQFF. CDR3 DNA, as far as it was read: TGTGCCAGCAGCCCCTACAGGGGGGACTATGCT.

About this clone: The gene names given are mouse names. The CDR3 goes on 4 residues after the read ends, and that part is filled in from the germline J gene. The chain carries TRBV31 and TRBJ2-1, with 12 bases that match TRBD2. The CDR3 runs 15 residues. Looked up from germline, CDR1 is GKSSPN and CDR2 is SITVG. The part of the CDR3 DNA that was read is TGTGCCTGGAGCCTTTGGACTGGGGGGGAGGCT. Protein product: CAWSLWTGGEA. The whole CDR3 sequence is CAWSLWTGGEAEQFF.

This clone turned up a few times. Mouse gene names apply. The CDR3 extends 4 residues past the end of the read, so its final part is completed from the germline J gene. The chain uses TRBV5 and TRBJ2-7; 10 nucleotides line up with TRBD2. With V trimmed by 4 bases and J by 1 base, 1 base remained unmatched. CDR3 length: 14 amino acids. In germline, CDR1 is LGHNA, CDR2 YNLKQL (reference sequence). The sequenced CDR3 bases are TGTGCCAGCAGCCGGGGACTGGGGTCCTAT. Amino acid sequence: CASSRGLGSY. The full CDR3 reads CASSRGLGSYEQYF.

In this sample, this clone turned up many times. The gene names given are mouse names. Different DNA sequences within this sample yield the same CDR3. CDR3: CASSRDRGNSDYTF. The sequenced CDR3 bases are TGTGCCAGCAGCAGGGACAGGGGAAACTCC. The chain employs TRBV13-3 and TRBJ1-2; TRBD1 matches at 10 bases. The CDR3 end is not reached by the read, which stops 4 residues before it; the germline J gene fills it in. The CDR3 contains 14 residues. V gave up 5 bases and J gave up 1 base; unmatched junction bases: 2. Germline CDR1 NNHDY, CDR2 SYVADS.

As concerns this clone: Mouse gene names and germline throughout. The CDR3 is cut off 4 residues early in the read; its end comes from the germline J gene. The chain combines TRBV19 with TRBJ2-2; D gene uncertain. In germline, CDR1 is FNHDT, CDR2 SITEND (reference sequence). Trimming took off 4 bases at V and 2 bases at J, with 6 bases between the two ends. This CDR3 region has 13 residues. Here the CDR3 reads CASSSQNTGQLYF. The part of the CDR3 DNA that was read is TGTGCCAGCAGTTCCCAGAACACCGGG. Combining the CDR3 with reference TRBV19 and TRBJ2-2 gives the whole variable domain GGIITQTPKFLIGQEGQKLTLKCQQNFNHDTMYWYRQDSGKGLRLIYYSITENDLQKGDLSEGYDASREKKSSFSLTVTSAQKNEMAVFLCASSSQNTGQLYFGEGSKLTVL.

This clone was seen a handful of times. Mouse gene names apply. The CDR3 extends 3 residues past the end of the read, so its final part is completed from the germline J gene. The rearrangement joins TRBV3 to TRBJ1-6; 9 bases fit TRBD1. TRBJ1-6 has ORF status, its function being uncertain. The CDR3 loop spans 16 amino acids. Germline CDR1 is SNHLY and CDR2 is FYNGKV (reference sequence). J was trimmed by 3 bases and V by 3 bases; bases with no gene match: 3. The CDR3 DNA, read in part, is TGTGCCAGCAGCTTCCGGGACAGGGACTATAATTCGCCC. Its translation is CASSFRDRDYNSP. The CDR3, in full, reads CASSFRDRDYNSPLYF.

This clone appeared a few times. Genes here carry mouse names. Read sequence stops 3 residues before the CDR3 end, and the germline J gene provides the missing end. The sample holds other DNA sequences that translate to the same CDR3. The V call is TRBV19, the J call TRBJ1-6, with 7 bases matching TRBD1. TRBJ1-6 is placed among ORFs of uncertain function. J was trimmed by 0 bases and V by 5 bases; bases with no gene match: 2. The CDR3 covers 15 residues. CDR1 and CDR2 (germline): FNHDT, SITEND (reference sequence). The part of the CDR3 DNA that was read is TGTGCCAGCAGCCGGACAGGTTCCTATAATTCGCCC. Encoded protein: CASSRTGSYNSP. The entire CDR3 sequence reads CASSRTGSYNSPLYF.

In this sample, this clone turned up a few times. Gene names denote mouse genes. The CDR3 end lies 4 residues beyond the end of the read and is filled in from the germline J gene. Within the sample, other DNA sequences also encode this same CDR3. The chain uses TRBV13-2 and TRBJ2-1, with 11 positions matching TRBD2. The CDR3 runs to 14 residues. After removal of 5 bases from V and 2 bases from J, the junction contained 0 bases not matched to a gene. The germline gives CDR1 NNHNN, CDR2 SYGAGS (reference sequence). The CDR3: CASGDWGDYAEQFF. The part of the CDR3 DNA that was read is TGTGCCAGCGGGGACTGGGGGGACTATGCT.

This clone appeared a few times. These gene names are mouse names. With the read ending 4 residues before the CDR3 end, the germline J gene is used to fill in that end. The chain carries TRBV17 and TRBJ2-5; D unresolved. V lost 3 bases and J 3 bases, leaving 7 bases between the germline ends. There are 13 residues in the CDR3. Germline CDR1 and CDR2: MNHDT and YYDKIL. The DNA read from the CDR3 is TGTGCTAGCAGTAGGTCCCAGCAAGAC. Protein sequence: CASSRSQQD. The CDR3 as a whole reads CASSRSQQDTQYF.

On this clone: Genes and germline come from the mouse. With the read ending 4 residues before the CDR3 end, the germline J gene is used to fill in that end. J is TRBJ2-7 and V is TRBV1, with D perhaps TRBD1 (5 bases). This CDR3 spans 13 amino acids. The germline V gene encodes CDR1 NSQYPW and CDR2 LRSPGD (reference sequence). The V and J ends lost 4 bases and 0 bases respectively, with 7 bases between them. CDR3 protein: CTCSGQLSYEQYF. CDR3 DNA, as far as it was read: TGCACCTGCAGTGGACAGCTCTCCTAT.

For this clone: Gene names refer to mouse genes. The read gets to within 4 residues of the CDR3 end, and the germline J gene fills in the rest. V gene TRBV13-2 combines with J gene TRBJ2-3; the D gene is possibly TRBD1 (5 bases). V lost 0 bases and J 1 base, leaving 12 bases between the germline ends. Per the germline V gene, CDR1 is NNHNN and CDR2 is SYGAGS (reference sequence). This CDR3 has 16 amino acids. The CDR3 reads CASGDESGPGAETLYF. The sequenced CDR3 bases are TGTGCCAGCGGTGATGAGTCAGGGCCGGGTGCAGAA.

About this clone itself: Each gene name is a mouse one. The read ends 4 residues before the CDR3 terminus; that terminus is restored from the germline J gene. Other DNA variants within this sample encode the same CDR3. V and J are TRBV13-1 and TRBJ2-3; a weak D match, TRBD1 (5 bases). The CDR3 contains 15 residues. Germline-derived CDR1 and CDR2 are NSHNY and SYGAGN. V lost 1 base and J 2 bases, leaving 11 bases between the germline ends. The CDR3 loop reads CASSDPGRDAETLYF. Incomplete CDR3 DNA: TGTGCCAGCAGTGATCCAGGGAGGGATGCAGAA.

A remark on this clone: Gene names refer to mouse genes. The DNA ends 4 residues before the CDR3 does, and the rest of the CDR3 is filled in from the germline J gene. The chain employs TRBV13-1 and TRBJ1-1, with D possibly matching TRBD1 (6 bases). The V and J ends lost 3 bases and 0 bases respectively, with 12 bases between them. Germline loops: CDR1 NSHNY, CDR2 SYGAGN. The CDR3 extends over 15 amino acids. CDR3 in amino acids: CASSAPGHANTEVFF. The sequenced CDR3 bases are TGTGCCAGCAGTGCTCCGGGACATGCAAACACA.

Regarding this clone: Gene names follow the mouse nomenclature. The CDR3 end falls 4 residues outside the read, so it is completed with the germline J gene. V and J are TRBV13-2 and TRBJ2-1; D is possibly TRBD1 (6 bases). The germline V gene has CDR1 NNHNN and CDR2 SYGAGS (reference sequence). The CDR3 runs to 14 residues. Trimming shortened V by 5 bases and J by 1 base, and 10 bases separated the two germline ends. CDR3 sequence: CASGKGQNYAEQFF. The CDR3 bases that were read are TGTGCCAGCGGGAAGGGACAAAACTATGCT.

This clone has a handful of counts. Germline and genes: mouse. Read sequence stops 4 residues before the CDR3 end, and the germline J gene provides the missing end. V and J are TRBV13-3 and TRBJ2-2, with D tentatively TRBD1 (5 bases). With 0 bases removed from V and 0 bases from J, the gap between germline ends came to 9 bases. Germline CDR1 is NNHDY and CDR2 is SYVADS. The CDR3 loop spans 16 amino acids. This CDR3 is CASSDVRATNTGQLYF. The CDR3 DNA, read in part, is TGTGCCAGCAGTGATGTCAGGGCTACAAACACCGGG.

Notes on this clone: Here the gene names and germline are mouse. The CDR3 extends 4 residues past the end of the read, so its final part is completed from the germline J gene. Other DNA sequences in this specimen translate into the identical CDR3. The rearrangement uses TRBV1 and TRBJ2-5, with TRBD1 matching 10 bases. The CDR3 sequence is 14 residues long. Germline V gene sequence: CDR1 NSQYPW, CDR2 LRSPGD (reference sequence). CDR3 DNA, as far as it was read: TGCACCTGCAGTGCAGAGGGACAGGGGGAC. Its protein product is CTCSAEGQGD. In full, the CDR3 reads CTCSAEGQGDTQYF. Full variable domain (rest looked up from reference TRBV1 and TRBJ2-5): VTLLEQNPRWRLVPRGQAVNLRCILKNSQYPWMSWYQQDLQKQLQWLFTLRSPGDKEVKSLPGADYLATRVTDTELRLQVANMSQGRTLYCTCSAEGQGDTQYFGPGTRLLVL.

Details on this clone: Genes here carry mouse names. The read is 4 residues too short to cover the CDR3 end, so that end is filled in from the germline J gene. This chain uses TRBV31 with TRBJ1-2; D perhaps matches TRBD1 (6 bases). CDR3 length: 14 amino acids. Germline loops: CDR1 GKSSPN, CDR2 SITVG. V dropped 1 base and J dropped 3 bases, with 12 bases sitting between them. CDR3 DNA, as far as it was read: TGTGCCTGGAGTCAGTCAGGGGACGACTCC. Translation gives CAWSQSGDDS. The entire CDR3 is CAWSQSGDDSDYTF.

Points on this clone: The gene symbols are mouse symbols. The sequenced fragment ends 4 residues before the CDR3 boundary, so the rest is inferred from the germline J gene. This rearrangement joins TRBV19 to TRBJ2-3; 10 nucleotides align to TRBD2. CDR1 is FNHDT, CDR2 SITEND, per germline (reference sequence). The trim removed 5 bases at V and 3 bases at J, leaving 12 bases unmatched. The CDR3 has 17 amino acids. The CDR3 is CASSPSWGGARAETLYF. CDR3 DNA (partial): TGTGCCAGCAGCCCGTCCTGGGGGGGCGCGAGAGCAGAA.

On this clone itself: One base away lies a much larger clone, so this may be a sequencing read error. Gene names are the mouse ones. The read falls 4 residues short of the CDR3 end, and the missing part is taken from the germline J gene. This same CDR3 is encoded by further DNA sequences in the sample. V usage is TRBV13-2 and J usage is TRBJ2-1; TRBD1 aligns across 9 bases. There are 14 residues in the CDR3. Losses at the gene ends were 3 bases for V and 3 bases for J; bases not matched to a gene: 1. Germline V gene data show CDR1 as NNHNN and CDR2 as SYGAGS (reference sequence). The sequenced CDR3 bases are TGTGCCAGCGGTGCGACAGGGGGCTATGCT. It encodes CASGATGGYA. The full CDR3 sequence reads CASGATGGYAEQFF.

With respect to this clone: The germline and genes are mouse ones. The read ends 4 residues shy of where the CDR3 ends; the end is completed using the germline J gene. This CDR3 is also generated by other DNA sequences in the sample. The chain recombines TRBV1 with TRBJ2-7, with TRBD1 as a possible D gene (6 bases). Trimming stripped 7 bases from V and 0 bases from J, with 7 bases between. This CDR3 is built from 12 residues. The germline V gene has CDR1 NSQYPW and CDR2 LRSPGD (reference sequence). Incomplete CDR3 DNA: TGCACCTGCAAGGACAGCTCCTAT. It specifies CTCKDSSY. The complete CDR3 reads CTCKDSSYEQYF. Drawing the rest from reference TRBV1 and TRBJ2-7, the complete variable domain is VTLLEQNPRWRLVPRGQAVNLRCILKNSQYPWMSWYQQDLQKQLQWLFTLRSPGDKEVKSLPGADYLATRVTDTELRLQVANMSQGRTLYCTCKDSSYEQYFGPGTRLTVL.

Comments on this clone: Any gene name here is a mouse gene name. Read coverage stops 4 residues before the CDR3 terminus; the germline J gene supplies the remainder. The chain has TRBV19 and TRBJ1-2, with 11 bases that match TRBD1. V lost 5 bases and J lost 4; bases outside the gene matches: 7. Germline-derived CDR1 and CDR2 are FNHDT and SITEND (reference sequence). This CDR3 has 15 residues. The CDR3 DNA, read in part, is TGTGCCAGCAGGCCGGGACAGGGGGACGGCTCC. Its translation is CASRPGQGDGS. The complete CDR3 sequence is CASRPGQGDGSDYTF.

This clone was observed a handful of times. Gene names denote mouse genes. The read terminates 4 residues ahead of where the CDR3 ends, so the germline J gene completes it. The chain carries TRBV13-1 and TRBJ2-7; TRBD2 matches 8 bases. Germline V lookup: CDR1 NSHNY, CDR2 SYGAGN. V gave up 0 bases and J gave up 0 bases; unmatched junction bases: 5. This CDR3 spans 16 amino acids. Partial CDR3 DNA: TGTGCCAGCAGTGATGCAAACTGGGGGAGCTCCTAT. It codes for CASSDANWGSSY. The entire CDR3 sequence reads CASSDANWGSSYEQYF.

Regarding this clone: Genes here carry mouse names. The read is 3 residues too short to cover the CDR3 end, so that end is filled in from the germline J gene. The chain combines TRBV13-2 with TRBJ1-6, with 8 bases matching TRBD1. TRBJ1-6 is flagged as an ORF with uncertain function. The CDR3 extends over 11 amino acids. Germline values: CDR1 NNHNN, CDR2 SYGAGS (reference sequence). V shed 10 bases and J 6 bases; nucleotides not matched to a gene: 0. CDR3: CADRGNSPLYF. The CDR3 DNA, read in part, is TGTGCCGACAGGGGTAATTCGCCC.

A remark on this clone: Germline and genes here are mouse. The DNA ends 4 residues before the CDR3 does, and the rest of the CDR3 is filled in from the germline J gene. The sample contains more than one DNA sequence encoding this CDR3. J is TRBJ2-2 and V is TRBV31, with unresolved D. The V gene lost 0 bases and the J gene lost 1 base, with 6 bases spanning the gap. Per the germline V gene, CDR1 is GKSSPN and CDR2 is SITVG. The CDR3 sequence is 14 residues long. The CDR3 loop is CAWSLVRNTGQLYF. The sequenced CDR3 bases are TGTGCCTGGAGTCTAGTCAGAAACACCGGG.

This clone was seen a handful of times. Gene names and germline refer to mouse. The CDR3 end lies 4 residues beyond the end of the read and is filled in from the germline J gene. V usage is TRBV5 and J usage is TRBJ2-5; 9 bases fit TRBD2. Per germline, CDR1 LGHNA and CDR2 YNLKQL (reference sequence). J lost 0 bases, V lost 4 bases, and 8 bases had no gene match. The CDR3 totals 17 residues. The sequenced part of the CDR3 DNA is TGTGCCAGCAGCCTCGCGGACTGGGGTTTTAACCAAGAC. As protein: CASSLADWGFNQD. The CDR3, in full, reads CASSLADWGFNQDTQYF.

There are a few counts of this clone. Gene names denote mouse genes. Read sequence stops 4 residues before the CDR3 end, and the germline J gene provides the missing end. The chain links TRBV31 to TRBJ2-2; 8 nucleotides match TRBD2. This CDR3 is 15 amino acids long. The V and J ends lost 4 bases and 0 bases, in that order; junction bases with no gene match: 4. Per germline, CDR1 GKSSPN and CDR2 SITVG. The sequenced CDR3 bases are TGTGCCTGGAACAACTGGGGGCCAAACACCGGG. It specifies CAWNNWGPNTG. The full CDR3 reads CAWNNWGPNTGQLYF.

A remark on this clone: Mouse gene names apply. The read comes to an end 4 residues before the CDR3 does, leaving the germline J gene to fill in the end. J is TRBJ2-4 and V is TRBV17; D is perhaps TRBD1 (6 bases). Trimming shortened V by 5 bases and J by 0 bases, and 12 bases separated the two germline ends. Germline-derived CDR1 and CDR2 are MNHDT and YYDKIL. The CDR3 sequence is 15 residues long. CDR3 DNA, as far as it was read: TGTGCTAGCAGTGTGGACAGATCTAGTCAAAAC. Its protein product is CASSVDRSSQN. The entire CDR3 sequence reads CASSVDRSSQNTLYF.

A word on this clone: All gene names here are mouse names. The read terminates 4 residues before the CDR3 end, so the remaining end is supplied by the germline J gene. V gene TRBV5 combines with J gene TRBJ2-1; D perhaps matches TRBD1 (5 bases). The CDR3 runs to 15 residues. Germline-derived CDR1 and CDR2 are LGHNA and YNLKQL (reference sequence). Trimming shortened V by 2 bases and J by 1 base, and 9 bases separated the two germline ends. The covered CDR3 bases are TGTGCCAGCAGCCAACAAAGACAGAACTATGCT. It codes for CASSQQRQNYA. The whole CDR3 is CASSQQRQNYAEQFF.

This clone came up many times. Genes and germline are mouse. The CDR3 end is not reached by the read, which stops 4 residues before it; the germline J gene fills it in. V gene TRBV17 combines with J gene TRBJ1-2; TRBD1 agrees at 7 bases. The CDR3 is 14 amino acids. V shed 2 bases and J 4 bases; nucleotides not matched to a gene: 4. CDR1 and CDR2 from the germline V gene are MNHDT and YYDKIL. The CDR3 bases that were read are TGTGCTAGCAGTAGAAGGGGGCAGGGCTCC. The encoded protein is CASSRRGQGS. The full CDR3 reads CASSRRGQGSDYTF. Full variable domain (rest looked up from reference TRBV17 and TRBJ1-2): DTTVKQNPRYKLARVGKPVNLICSQTMNHDTMYWYQKKPNQAPKLLLFYYDKILNREADTFEKFQSSRPNNSFCSLYIGSAGLEYSAMYLCASSRRGQGSDYTFGSGTRLLVI.

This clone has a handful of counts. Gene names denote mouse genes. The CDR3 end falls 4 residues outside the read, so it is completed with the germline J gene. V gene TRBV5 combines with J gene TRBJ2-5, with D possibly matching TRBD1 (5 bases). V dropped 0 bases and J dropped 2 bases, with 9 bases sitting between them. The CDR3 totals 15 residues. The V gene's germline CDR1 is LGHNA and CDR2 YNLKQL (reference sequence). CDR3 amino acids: CASSQEEGSQDTQYF. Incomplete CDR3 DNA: TGTGCCAGCAGCCAAGAGGAGGGGAGCCAAGAC.